This T cell receptor (beta chain) emerged from a study of blood T cells in healthy people across ages (dated by TCRdb to the mid-2010s). A note on the overall study: Template switching captured roughly one uniquely barcoded TCR beta cDNA molecule per two T cells in model experiments. The study measured age-related changes in TCR beta repertoire diversity using deep sequencing normalized with unique cDNA molecular identifiers. Four age groups were formed from the donors: young (average approximately 17 years), middle-aged (approximately 42), aged (62) and long-lived (about 80). To avoid experimental bias, donors of different ages were distributed randomly across sequencing lanes. For two donors (one aged 18 to 30 and one aged 80 or older), the study analyzed two additional independent replicas of 1 million unique cDNA reads from the same blood draw. Study-wide conclusions, independent of this receptor: Estimates of total diversity based on one million sequenced T cells were considered lower bounds and underestimates. Observed TCR beta diversity per million T cells fell roughly linearly with age, and a significant reduction was already apparent by age roughly 40. Compared with the aged group, the long-lived group had more naive CD4+ T cells, fewer expanded clones and increased TCR diversity, suggesting age selection. Donor CMV infection status was unknown, potentially confounding age-related changes in expanded clonotypes. Conclusive comparison of naive and antigen-experienced compartments was prevented by the profiling of bulk unsorted PBMCs. The percentage of naive T cells measured by flow cytometry correlated strongly with observed TCR beta diversity.

Systemically healthy Caucasian individuals from Russia, 39 in total and aged roughly 6 to 90 years, were included as donors. Each donor gave around 9.8 milliliters of peripheral blood, collected into EDTA-treated Vacutainer tubes. Ficoll-Paque density-gradient centrifugation was used to isolate PBMCs, with at least 6 million per sample. Total RNA, at least 6 micrograms per sample, was extracted from PBMCs with Trizol reagent. The percentages of naive CD45RAhigh/CD27high T cells were determined by flow cytometry on a PBMC aliquot from every donor. Including cysteine and phenylalanine, the CDR3 has 13 amino acids. CDR3 DNA is the only sequence kept; it has 39 bases, read in frame from the first base. CDR1 and CDR2 were assigned from the germline V gene as MNHEY and SVGAGI. Comment on this clonotype: No cognate antigen has been identified for it. No base quality information exists; no much larger clone differs at one position.

The library came from 5' RACE. A second PCR of about 7 to 12 cycles was performed with a sample-barcoded 5' primer and a J-beta primer mix. A unique molecular identifier was introduced onto each TCR beta cDNA molecule by a template-switch 5' adaptor carrying 12 random nucleotides. Each sample yielded at least 2.5 million CDR3-containing paired-end reads. All of the RNA was converted into first-strand cDNA using the Mint cDNA synthesis kit, with a TRBC-specific oligonucleotide serving as the primer. After uracil-DNA glycosylase treatment, a first 18-cycle PCR used universal primers M1SS and BC2_uni_R on all cDNA. On the authors' methods: For normalization, 1 million high-quality reads, each with a distinct molecular identifier, were randomly selected from each sample. Instead of being binned into consensus sequences, reads with shared molecular identifiers were discarded. MiTCR, run with a Q25 quality threshold and the strictest error-elimination algorithm, handled CDR3 identification, clonotype clustering and error correction. A nonparametric unseen species model with Euler transformation was used to estimate a lower bound on total TCR beta diversity. TCRdb passed the public sequencing reads through fastp at Q25 and MiXCR, retaining productive beta sequences. Duplicate CDR3 protein sequences are folded into a single record with the most common DNA and genes. The V and J calls reflect TCRdb's pipeline rather than the authors' work. This sample is represented by 1.8 million or so distinct CDR3 sequences; 35% to 50% of them were singletons. 23% of the sample is held by the ten biggest clonotypes.

The receptor's source is a human donor in good health. Sequenced sample: blood. Recombination joined TRBV6-5 with TRBJ2-7; a confident D gene designation cannot be given. Matching the DNA end better, TRBJ2-5 makes the J call doubtful. The CDR3 loop reads CASSYGQEQTQYF. The DNA is TGTGCCAGCAGTTACGGGCAGGAACAGACCCAGTACTTC.